This note documents a single TCR beta chain sequence. Its antigen is unknown. The data originate from a study of CD8+ T cells in alopecia areata. Study-wide context: Oral tofacitinib (5 to 10 mg twice daily) was administered to treated patients.

It was from alopecia areata patients that lesional scalp punch biopsies and peripheral blood were collected. Sequencing used cDNA as its template, made by extracting RNA and reverse transcribing it. Sequenced by immunoSEQ multiplex PCR; TCRdb stores in-frame clones only, minus some. The data contain 150,000 to 180,000 clones, 45% to 55% of them singletons. Study observations and caveats: Resident alphabeta T-cell populations of normal skin are likewise subject to sequencing in scalp samples.

The CDR3 runs to 16 residues. Germline-derived CDR1 and CDR2 are MGHRA and YSYEKL. With 1 base removed from V and 0 bases from J, the gap between germline ends came to 10 bases. The sequence was collected from a human donor with alopecia areata. Sequenced here: CD8+ T cells sorted from blood, sampled at week 0. The V call is TRBV4-1, the J call TRBJ2-4; D remains ambiguous. The CDR3 protein is CASSQAAGLAKNIQYF. The CDR3 nucleotides are TGCGCCAGCAGCCAAGCCGCAGGCCTAGCCAAAAACATTCAGTACTTC.